This TCR beta chain comes out of a study of blood T cells in healthy people across ages. Alongside a J-beta primer mix, a sample-barcoded 5' primer served in a second PCR lasting about 7 to 12 cycles. TCRdb reprocessed the 5' RACE reads via MiXCR and lists one record per CDR3 protein. The repertoire holds 500,000 to 700,000 distinct CDR3 sequences, with under 30% as singletons. This clonotype was counted only a few times. There are 16 residues in the CDR3. The trim removed 5 bases at V and 5 bases at J, leaving 9 bases unmatched. CDR1 and CDR2 (germline): SGHTA, FQGNSA. This TCR was recovered from a woman at least 80 years old in good health. This chain uses TRBV7-2 with TRBJ2-3, with 11 bases that match TRBD2. Sequencing was performed on blood. CDR3: CASSTLAGGPIDTQYF. The CDR3 nucleotides read TGTGCCAGCAGCACCTTAGCGGGGGGGCCAATAGATACGCAGTATTTT.